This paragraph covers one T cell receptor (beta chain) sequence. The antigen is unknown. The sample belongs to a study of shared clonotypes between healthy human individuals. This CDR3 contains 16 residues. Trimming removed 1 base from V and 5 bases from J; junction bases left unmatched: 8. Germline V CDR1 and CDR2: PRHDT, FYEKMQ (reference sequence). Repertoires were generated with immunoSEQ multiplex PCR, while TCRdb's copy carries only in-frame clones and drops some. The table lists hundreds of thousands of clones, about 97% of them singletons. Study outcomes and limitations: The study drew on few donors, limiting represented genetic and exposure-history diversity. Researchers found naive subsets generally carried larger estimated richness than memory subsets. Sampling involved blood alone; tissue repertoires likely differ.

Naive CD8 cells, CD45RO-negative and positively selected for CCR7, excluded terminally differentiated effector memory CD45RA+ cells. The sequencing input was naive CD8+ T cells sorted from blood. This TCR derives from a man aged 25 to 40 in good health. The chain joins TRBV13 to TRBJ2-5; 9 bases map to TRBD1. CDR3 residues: CASSLDPTGGFETQYF. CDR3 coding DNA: TGTGCCAGCAGCTTAGACCCCACAGGGGGCTTTGAGACCCAGTACTTC. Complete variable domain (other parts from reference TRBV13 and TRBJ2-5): AAGVIQSPRHLIKEKRETATLKCYPIPRHDTVYWYQQGPGQDPQFLISFYEKMQSDKGSIPDRFSAQQFSDYHSELNMSSLELGDSALYFCASSLDPTGGFETQYFGPGTRLLVL.